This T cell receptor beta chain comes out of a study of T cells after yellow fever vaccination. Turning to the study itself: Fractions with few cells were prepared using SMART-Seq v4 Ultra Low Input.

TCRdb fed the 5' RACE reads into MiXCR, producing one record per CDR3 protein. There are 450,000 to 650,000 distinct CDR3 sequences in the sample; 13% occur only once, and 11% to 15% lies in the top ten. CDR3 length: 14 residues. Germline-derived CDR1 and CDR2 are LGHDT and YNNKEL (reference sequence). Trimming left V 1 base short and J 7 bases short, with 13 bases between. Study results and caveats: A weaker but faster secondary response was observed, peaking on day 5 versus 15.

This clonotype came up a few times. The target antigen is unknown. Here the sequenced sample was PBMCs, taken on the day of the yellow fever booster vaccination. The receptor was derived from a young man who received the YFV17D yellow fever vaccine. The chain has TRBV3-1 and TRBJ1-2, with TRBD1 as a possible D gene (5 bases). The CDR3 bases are TGTGCCAGCAGCCAAGGCGGACAACTTTTTGGCTACACCTTC. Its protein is CASSQGGQLFGYTF.